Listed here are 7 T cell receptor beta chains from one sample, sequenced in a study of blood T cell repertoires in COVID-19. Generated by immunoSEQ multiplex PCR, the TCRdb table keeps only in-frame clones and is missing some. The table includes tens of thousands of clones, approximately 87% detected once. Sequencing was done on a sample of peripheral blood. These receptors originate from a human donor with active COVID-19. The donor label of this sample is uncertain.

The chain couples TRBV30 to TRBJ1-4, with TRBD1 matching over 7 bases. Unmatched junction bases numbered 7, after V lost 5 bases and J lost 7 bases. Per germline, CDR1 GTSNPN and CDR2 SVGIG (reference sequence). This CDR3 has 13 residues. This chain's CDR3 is CAWDRTGLEKLFF. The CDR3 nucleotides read TGTGCCTGGGACCGGACAGGTCTTGAAAAACTGTTTTTT.

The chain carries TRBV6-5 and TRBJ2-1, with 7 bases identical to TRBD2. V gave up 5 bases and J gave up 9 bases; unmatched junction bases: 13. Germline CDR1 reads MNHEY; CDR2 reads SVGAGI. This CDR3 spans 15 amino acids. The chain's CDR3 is CASSIGLGRSGEQFF. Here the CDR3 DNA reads TGTGCCAGCAGTATCGGACTAGGACGGAGCGGTGAGCAGTTCTTC.

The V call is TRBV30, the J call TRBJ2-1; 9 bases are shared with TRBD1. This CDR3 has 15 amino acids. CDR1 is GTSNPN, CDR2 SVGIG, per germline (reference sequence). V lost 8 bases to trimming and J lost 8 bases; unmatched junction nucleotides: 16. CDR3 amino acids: CAGDSGTGTFDEQFF. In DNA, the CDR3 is TGTGCCGGAGACTCCGGGACAGGGACGTTCGATGAGCAGTTCTTC.

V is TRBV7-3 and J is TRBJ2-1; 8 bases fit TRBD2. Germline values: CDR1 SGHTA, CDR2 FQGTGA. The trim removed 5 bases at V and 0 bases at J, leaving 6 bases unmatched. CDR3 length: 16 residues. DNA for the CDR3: TGTGCCAGCAGCCCGGGGGGGGCAAGCTCCTACAATGAGCAGTTCTTC. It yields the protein CASSPGGASSYNEQFF.

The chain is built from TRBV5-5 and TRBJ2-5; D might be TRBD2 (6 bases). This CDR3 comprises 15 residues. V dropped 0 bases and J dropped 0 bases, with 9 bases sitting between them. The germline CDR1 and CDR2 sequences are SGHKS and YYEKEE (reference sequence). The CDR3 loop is CASSLAWGDQETQYF. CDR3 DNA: TGTGCCAGCAGCTTGGCCTGGGGGGACCAAGAGACCCAGTACTTC.

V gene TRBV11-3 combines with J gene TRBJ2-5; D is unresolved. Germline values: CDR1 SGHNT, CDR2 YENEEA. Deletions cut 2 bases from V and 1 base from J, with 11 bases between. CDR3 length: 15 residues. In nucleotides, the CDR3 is TGTGCCAGCAGCTTATCAGCCGGAGTCCAAGAGACCCAGTACTTC. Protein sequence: CASSLSAGVQETQYF.

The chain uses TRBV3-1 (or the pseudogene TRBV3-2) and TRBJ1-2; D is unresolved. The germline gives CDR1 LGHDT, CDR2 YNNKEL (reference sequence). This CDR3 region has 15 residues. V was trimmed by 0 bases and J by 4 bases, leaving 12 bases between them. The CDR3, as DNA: TGTGCCAGCAGCCAAGATCTTGCACAGAGCTATGGCTACACCTTC. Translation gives CASSQDLAQSYGYTF.